Listed below are T cell receptor beta chains from one sample, sequenced in a study of OX40 agonist ivuxolimab in advanced cancers. The assay was immunoSEQ multiplex PCR, and TCRdb's table has in-frame clones only and misses some. The sample shows tens of thousands of clones, 85% to 90% of them seen only once. The specimen was CD4+ or CD8+ T cells sorted from blood, collected in a trial of the OX40 agonist ivuxolimab. The source of these receptors is an adult with an advanced solid tumor such as melanoma, head and neck, liver or kidney cancer. CDR3s include the opening cysteine and the closing phenylalanine or tryptophan. A D gene is named only where the DNA matches it firmly. Where a row states a size, it is once, few, many or the class of an expanded clone; other rows omit it.

d_gene: .
v_gene: TRBV29-1
abundance: .
j_gene: TRBJ1-4
CDR3nt: TGCAGCGCCGTGACAACTAATGAAAAACTGTTTTTT
CDR3aa: CSAVTTNEKLFF

d_gene: TRBD1
v_gene: TRBV7-9
abundance: .
j_gene: TRBJ2-5
CDR3nt: TGTGCCAGCAGCAAAGGGAACCGGGACAGGGTCGAGATGGGGACCCAGTACTTC
CDR3aa: CASSKGNRDRVEMGTQYF

d_gene: TRBD2
v_gene: TRBV11-2
abundance: .
j_gene: TRBJ2-1
CDR3nt: TGTGCCAGCAGCTTAGATCCTAGCGGGAGTCGGTATGAGCAGTTCTTC
CDR3aa: CASSLDPSGSRYEQFF

d_gene: .
v_gene: TRBV28
abundance: .
j_gene: TRBJ2-1
CDR3nt: TGTGCCAGCAGTTCAGTGTACAATGAGCAGTTCTTC
CDR3aa: CASSSVYNEQFF

d_gene: .
v_gene: TRBV10-2
abundance: .
j_gene: TRBJ2-1
CDR3nt: TGCGCCAGCAGTGACAGGGTCAATGAGCAGTTCTTC
CDR3aa: CASSDRVNEQFF

d_gene: TRBD1
v_gene: TRBV5-4
abundance: .
j_gene: TRBJ2-7
CDR3nt: TGTGCCAGCAGCACAAGACAGGGTTCTGGGGAGCAGTACTTC
CDR3aa: CASSTRQGSGEQYF

d_gene: .
v_gene: TRBV27
abundance: .
j_gene: TRBJ1-5
CDR3nt: TGTGCCAGCAGTCTTACCCGGAACCTGGGTATCAATCAGCCCCAGCATTTT
CDR3aa: CASSLTRNLGINQPQHF

d_gene: .
v_gene: TRBV4-3
abundance: few
j_gene: TRBJ2-1
CDR3nt: TGCGCCAGCAGCCAAGAGCGGGACTCAGTCTATGAGCAGTTCTTC
CDR3aa: CASSQERDSVYEQFF

d_gene: .
v_gene: TRBV6-1
abundance: .
j_gene: TRBJ2-1
CDR3nt: TGTGCCAGCAGTGAGGGGGGGACATGGGCCAATGAGCAGTTCTTC
CDR3aa: CASSEGGTWANEQFF

d_gene: TRBD2
v_gene: TRBV5-8
abundance: .
j_gene: TRBJ2-3
CDR3nt: TGTGCCAGCAGCTTATCTAGCGGGCGACCCACAGATACGCAGTATTTT
CDR3aa: CASSLSSGRPTDTQYF

d_gene: .
v_gene: TRBV5-4
abundance: .
j_gene: TRBJ2-3
CDR3nt: TGTGCCAGCAGCTTGCAAGGTCTAGATACGCAGTATTTT
CDR3aa: CASSLQGLDTQYF

d_gene: .
v_gene: TRBV5-6
abundance: few
j_gene: TRBJ1-6
CDR3nt: TGTGCCAGCAGCCCAGATGGCGGGTATAATTCACCCCTCCACTTT
CDR3aa: CASSPDGGYNSPLHF

d_gene: TRBD1
v_gene: TRBV6-7
abundance: .
j_gene: TRBJ2-7
CDR3nt: TGTGCCAGCGGTACGGGTGGGGGACAGTATTCCTACGAGCAGTACTTC
CDR3aa: CASGTGGGQYSYEQYF

d_gene: TRBD1
v_gene: TRBV7-6
abundance: .
j_gene: TRBJ2-5
CDR3nt: TGTGCCAGCAGTTTTACAGGGGCAGAGACCCAGTACTTC
CDR3aa: CASSFTGAETQYF

d_gene: .
v_gene: TRBV28
abundance: .
j_gene: TRBJ1-1
CDR3nt: TGTGCCAGCAGCCCCGGCACTGAAGCTTTCTTT
CDR3aa: CASSPGTEAFF

d_gene: TRBD2
v_gene: TRBV28
abundance: .
j_gene: TRBJ2-7
CDR3nt: TGTGCCAGCAGTCCCGGGACTAGCGGGAGCAGGTACGAGCAGTACTTC
CDR3aa: CASSPGTSGSRYEQYF

d_gene: .
v_gene: TRBV27
abundance: .
j_gene: TRBJ1-5
CDR3nt: TGTGCCAGCAGAGAAGGGAATCAGCCCCAGCATTTT
CDR3aa: CASREGNQPQHF

d_gene: TRBD1
v_gene: TRBV2
abundance: .
j_gene: TRBJ1-6
CDR3nt: TGTGCCAGCAGTGCAGTTACCCCCGGGACAGGAGCTTCACCCCTCCACTTT
CDR3aa: CASSAVTPGTGASPLHF

d_gene: TRBD1
v_gene: TRBV5-1
abundance: .
j_gene: TRBJ2-5
CDR3nt: TGCGCCAGCAGCGCGATTCCCGGGACAGGGGAAGAGACCCAGTACTTC
CDR3aa: CASSAIPGTGEETQYF

d_gene: TRBD2
v_gene: TRBV28
abundance: .
j_gene: TRBJ2-5
CDR3nt: TGTGCCAGCAGCTCCCCACTAGCGTTTCAAGAGACCCAGTACTTC
CDR3aa: CASSSPLAFQETQYF

d_gene: .
v_gene: TRBV6-5
abundance: few
j_gene: TRBJ1-2
CDR3nt: TGTGCCAGCAGTTACTCGAGAGGCTATGGCTACACCTTC
CDR3aa: CASSYSRGYGYTF

d_gene: TRBD1
v_gene: TRBV5-4
abundance: .
j_gene: TRBJ1-5
CDR3nt: TGTGCCAGCAGCTTCGGACAGGGGGCGAATCAGCCCCAGCATTTT
CDR3aa: CASSFGQGANQPQHF

d_gene: TRBD2
v_gene: TRBV5-1
abundance: .
j_gene: TRBJ2-1
CDR3nt: TGCGCCAGCAGCCGGGGACTAGCGGGAGCAAATGAGCAGTTCTTC
CDR3aa: CASSRGLAGANEQFF

d_gene: .
v_gene: TRBV18
abundance: .
j_gene: TRBJ1-5
CDR3nt: TGTGCCAGCTCACCACCTATCAAGGGCTCGGGCAATCAGCCCCAGCATTTT
CDR3aa: CASSPPIKGSGNQPQHF

d_gene: .
v_gene: TRBV29-1
abundance: .
j_gene: TRBJ1-2
CDR3nt: TGCAGCGTAGAGGCAACAGGGTTTTATGGCTACACCTTC
CDR3aa: CSVEATGFYGYTF

d_gene: .
v_gene: TRBV28
abundance: once
j_gene: TRBJ1-2
CDR3nt: TGTGCCAGCAGCCCACCCGGGGAGGACTATGGCTACACCTTC
CDR3aa: CASSPPGEDYGYTF

d_gene: .
v_gene: TRBV30
abundance: few
j_gene: TRBJ2-3
CDR3nt: TGTGCCTGGAGTGTGGGTAGGACCACAGATACGCAGTATTTT
CDR3aa: CAWSVGRTTDTQYF

d_gene: TRBD1
v_gene: TRBV7-9
abundance: .
j_gene: TRBJ1-3
CDR3nt: TGTGCCAGCAGCTTAGCGCTCGGGACAGGGGCCGGAAACACCATATATTTT
CDR3aa: CASSLALGTGAGNTIYF

d_gene: .
v_gene: TRBV7-9
abundance: .
j_gene: TRBJ2-2
CDR3nt: TGTGCCAGCAGCTTAGCAGAAAACACCGGGGAGCTGTTTTTT
CDR3aa: CASSLAENTGELFF

d_gene: .
v_gene: TRBV6-5
abundance: .
j_gene: TRBJ2-3
CDR3nt: TGTGCCAGCAGTTACCTGCAGAGCACAGATACGCAGTATTTT
CDR3aa: CASSYLQSTDTQYF

d_gene: TRBD1
v_gene: TRBV30
abundance: once
j_gene: TRBJ1-2
CDR3nt: TGTGCCTGGAGTCAGGGGGTTGGCTACACCTTC
CDR3aa: CAWSQGVGYTF

d_gene: .
v_gene: TRBV7-3
abundance: once
j_gene: TRBJ2-3
CDR3nt: TGTGCCAGCAGCTTAGAAGGGGCGGCAGGAGGAGATACGCAGTATTTT
CDR3aa: CASSLEGAAGGDTQYF

d_gene: .
v_gene: TRBV15
abundance: .
j_gene: TRBJ2-7
CDR3nt: TGTGCCACCAGCATGGTACAGTCCTACGAGCAGTACTTC
CDR3aa: CATSMVQSYEQYF

d_gene: TRBD2
v_gene: TRBV10-2
abundance: .
j_gene: TRBJ2-7
CDR3nt: TGCGCCAGCAGCCAGACTAGCGTGACCTCCTACGAGCAGTACTTC
CDR3aa: CASSQTSVTSYEQYF

d_gene: TRBD2
v_gene: TRBV14
abundance: .
j_gene: TRBJ2-1
CDR3nt: TGTGCCAGCAGCCAAATTAGCGGGAGGGCCGGGAATGAGCAGTTCTTC
CDR3aa: CASSQISGRAGNEQFF

d_gene: .
v_gene: TRBV6-5
abundance: .
j_gene: TRBJ2-6
CDR3nt: TGTGCCAGCAGTTGGGACGACTCTGGGGCCAACGTCCTGACTTTC
CDR3aa: CASSWDDSGANVLTF

d_gene: TRBD1
v_gene: TRBV7-2
abundance: .
j_gene: TRBJ1-2
CDR3nt: TGTGCCAGCAGCTTAGGGGGACAGGGAGGCTATGGCTACACCTTC
CDR3aa: CASSLGGQGGYGYTF

d_gene: .
v_gene: TRBV21-1
abundance: .
j_gene: TRBJ1-5
CDR3nt: TGTGCCAGCAGCAAAGAAGGTGCCGGACAGGGGGCGAGTCAGCCCCAGCATTTT
CDR3aa: CASSKEGAGQGASQPQHF

d_gene: TRBD2
v_gene: TRBV7-8
abundance: .
j_gene: TRBJ2-3
CDR3nt: TGTGCCAGCAGCCATTTAAGATTAGCGGGAGGGACAGATACGCAGTATTTT
CDR3aa: CASSHLRLAGGTDTQYF

d_gene: .
v_gene: TRBV5-6
abundance: .
j_gene: TRBJ1-5
CDR3nt: TGTGCCAGCAGCTCGAGCCAGGGTCAGCCCCAGCATTTT
CDR3aa: CASSSSQGQPQHF

d_gene: TRBD2
v_gene: TRBV5-1
abundance: .
j_gene: TRBJ2-7
CDR3nt: TGCGCCAGCAGCCTCGGGAGGGCTGAGCAGTACTTC
CDR3aa: CASSLGRAEQYF

d_gene: .
v_gene: TRBV14
abundance: .
j_gene: TRBJ1-2
CDR3nt: TGTGCCAGCAGCCAAGACCCCCGGGGACCTGCCTATGGCTACACCTTC
CDR3aa: CASSQDPRGPAYGYTF

d_gene: .
v_gene: TRBV18
abundance: .
j_gene: TRBJ1-1
CDR3nt: TGTGCCAGCTCACCCAGGGAGGACACTGAAGCTTTCTTT
CDR3aa: CASSPREDTEAFF

d_gene: TRBD1
v_gene: TRBV2
abundance: .
j_gene: TRBJ2-7
CDR3nt: TGTGCCAGCGCTGGGACAGGGTACGAGCAGTACTTC
CDR3aa: CASAGTGYEQYF

d_gene: TRBD1
v_gene: TRBV7-6
abundance: once
j_gene: TRBJ1-2
CDR3nt: TGTGCCAGCAGCCACTCAGGGGGCTTTGGCTACACCTTC
CDR3aa: CASSHSGGFGYTF

d_gene: .
v_gene: TRBV4-2
abundance: .
j_gene: TRBJ2-3
CDR3nt: TGTGCCAGCAGCCAAGTGGGGACAGATACGCAGTATTTT
CDR3aa: CASSQVGTDTQYF

d_gene: TRBD1
v_gene: TRBV30
abundance: .
j_gene: TRBJ2-1
CDR3nt: TGTGCCTGGAGCGATGGGACAGTTTACAATGAGCAGTTCTTC
CDR3aa: CAWSDGTVYNEQFF

d_gene: .
v_gene: TRBV6-5
abundance: .
j_gene: TRBJ2-7
CDR3nt: TGTGCCAGCAGTTACGGCGGGACCCCCTACGAGCAGTACTTC
CDR3aa: CASSYGGTPYEQYF

d_gene: .
v_gene: TRBV20-1
abundance: .
j_gene: TRBJ1-2
CDR3nt: TGCAGTGCACATACAGGCTATGGCTACACCTTC
CDR3aa: CSAHTGYGYTF

d_gene: .
v_gene: TRBV15
abundance: .
j_gene: TRBJ1-1
CDR3nt: TGTGCCACCAGCAGAGATATCGTGAACACTGAGGCTTTCTTT
CDR3aa: CATSRDIVNTEAFF

d_gene: TRBD2
v_gene: TRBV9
abundance: .
j_gene: TRBJ2-5
CDR3nt: TGTGCCAGCAGCAACCCGGGACTAGCGGGAGGAGAGACCCAGTACTTC
CDR3aa: CASSNPGLAGGETQYF